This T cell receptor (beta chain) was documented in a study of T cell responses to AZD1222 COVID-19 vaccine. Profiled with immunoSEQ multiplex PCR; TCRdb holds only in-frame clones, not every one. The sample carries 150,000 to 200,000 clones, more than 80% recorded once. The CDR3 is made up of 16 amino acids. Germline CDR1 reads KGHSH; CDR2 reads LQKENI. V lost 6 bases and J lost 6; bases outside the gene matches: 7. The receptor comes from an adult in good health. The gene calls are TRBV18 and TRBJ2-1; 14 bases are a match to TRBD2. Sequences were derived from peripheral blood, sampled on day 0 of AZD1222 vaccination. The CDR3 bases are TGTGCCAGCTCTCTGGGACTAGCGGGAGTAGGCAATGAGCAGTTCTTC. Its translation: CASSLGLAGVGNEQFF.